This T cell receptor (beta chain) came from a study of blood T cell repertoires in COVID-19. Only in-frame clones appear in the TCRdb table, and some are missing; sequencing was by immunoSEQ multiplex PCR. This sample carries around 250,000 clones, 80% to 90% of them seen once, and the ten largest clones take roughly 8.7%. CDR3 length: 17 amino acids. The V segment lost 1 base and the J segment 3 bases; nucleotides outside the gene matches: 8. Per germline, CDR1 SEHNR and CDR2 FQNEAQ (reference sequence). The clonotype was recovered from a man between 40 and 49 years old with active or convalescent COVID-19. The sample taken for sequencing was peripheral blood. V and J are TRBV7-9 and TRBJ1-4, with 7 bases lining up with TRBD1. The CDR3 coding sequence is TGTGCCAGCAGCTTAGGTTCCGGGACAGACTCTAATGAAAAACTGTTTTTT. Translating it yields CASSLGSGTDSNEKLFF.